The 21 T cell receptor beta chains presented below share a single source sample, sequenced in a study of cytomegalovirus exposure and HLA in healthy donors. PCR was performed using 60 Vbeta and 13 Jbeta primers. The assay was immunoSEQ multiplex PCR, and TCRdb's table has in-frame clones only and misses some. The top ten clones hold under 5% of a sample with 100,000 to 150,000 clones, over 75% of them seen once. Input material: PBMCs. The receptors derive from a man aged 18 to 35 in good health and CMV-seropositive.

The CDR3 protein is CASGTGVEQYF. In nucleotides, the CDR3 is TGTGCCAGCGGAACAGGGGTCGAGCAGTACTTC. J is TRBJ2-7 and V is TRBV2, with TRBD1 identical over 7 bases. V shed 8 bases and J 6 bases; nucleotides not matched to a gene: 4. The CDR3 is 11 amino acids. The V gene's germline CDR1 is SNHLY and CDR2 FYNNEI.

This clone was counted once. The chain recombines TRBV30 with TRBJ1-3, with unresolved D. V lost 4 bases to trimming and J lost 4 bases, with 14 bases between them. The length of the CDR3 is 14 residues. Germline V lookup: CDR1 GTSNPN, CDR2 SVGIG (reference sequence). CDR3 loop: CAWIENSSGNTIYF. DNA for the CDR3: TGTGCCTGGATTGAAAACAGCAGCGGAAACACCATATATTTT.

V is TRBV4-1 and J is TRBJ1-4, with D possibly being TRBD1 (6 bases). The CDR3 length is 13 residues. CDR1 and CDR2 from the germline V gene are MGHRA and YSYEKL. V lost 4 bases and J 7 bases, leaving 10 bases between the germline ends. Written as DNA, the CDR3 is TGCGCCAGCAGCCCGCGGGGGCCTGAAAAACTGTTTTTT. It codes for CASSPRGPEKLFF.

This clone was found a few times. This chain links TRBV7-2 with TRBJ2-6; 7 nucleotides line up with TRBD2. CDR3 length: 16 amino acids. V shed 1 base and J 2 bases; nucleotides not matched to a gene: 2. The germline gives CDR1 SGHTA, CDR2 FQGNSA. The CDR3 DNA follows: TGTGCCAGCAGCTTAGGAAGCGGGGCTGGGGCCAACGTCCTGACTTTC. It specifies CASSLGSGAGANVLTF. The full variable domain, with the rest looked up from reference TRBV7-2 and TRBJ2-6, is GAGVSQSPSNKVTEKGKDVELRCDPISGHTALYWYRQSLGQGLEFLIYFQGNSAPDKSGLPSDRFSAERTGGSVSTLTIQRTQQEDSAVYLCASSLGSGAGANVLTFGAGSRLTVL.

This clone came up once. This sequence joins TRBV4-3 and TRBJ2-7, with D perhaps TRBD2 (6 bases). V lost 0 bases and J 4 bases, leaving 16 bases between the germline ends. Germline assignment: CDR1 LGHNA and CDR2 YSLEER. CDR3 length: 16 amino acids. CDR3 bases: TGCGCCAGCAGCCAAGATAGGGGACTCTGGCCGTACGAGCAGTACTTC. Translation gives CASSQDRGLWPYEQYF.

The rearrangement joins TRBV4-1 to TRBJ2-1, with 9 bases that match TRBD2. V dropped 0 bases and J dropped 4; count of bases not matched to a gene: 4. From germline, CDR1 is MGHRA and CDR2 YSYEKL. The CDR3 has 16 amino acids. CDR3 in DNA: TGCGCCAGCAGCCAAGACCCTAGCGGGACGTACAATGAGCAGTTCTTC. Its protein is CASSQDPSGTYNEQFF.

CDR3 residues: CASSSLGGAKNIQYF. For the CDR3, the DNA is TGTGCCAGCAGCTCCCTGGGAGGGGCCAAAAACATTCAGTACTTC. The rearrangement links TRBV5-6 to TRBJ2-4, with 7 bases that match TRBD2. Trimming took 3 bases from V and 1 from J; bases not matched to a gene: 4. The CDR3 has 15 amino acids. The V gene's germline CDR1 is SGHDT and CDR2 YYEEEE.

The genes are TRBV5-6 and TRBJ1-6, with 7 positions matching TRBD1. The germline CDR1 and CDR2 sequences are SGHDT and YYEEEE. J gave up 10 bases and V 0 bases, and 7 bases lay outside the gene matches. This CDR3 region has 15 residues. The chain's CDR3 is CASSLGRTGSSPLHF. The CDR3 nucleotides are TGTGCCAGCAGCTTGGGGAGGACAGGATCCTCACCCCTCCACTTT.

The chain joins TRBV4-1 to TRBJ1-2; D may be TRBD1 (5 bases). The V gene lost 0 bases and the J gene lost 3 bases, with 17 bases spanning the gap. The germline V gene encodes CDR1 MGHRA and CDR2 YSYEKL. The CDR3 has 17 residues. CDR3 sequence (DNA): TGCGCCAGCAGCCAAGATTTAACCGACAGCCGGTACTATGGCTACACCTTC. Protein product: CASSQDLTDSRYYGYTF.

The chain is built from TRBV11-2 and TRBJ2-7; 11 bases are shared with TRBD2. V shed 3 bases, J shed 5 bases, and the junction held 3 bases outside the gene matches. Germline values: CDR1 SGHAT, CDR2 FQNNGV. The CDR3 runs 14 residues. The CDR3 protein is CASSFSGRVDEQYF. CDR3 nucleotides: TGTGCCAGCAGCTTTAGCGGGAGGGTCGACGAGCAGTACTTC.

This clone was counted once. This chain connects TRBV30 to TRBJ2-3; TRBD2 aligns across 10 bases. The CDR3 covers 16 residues. V was clipped by 2 bases and J by 6 bases; unmatched bases: 11. CDR1 is GTSNPN and CDR2 is SVGIG in the germline V gene (reference sequence). The CDR3 DNA sequence: TGTGCCTGGAGTTCCGGGACTAGCGAGGTGGGGGATACGCAGTATTTT. Amino acids: CAWSSGTSEVGDTQYF.

The chain recombines TRBV19 with TRBJ1-5; maybe TRBD1 (6 bases). The CDR3 length is 13 residues. Trimming removed 6 bases at V and 3 bases at J, with 9 bases between. Germline-derived CDR1 and CDR2 are LNHDA and SQIVND (reference sequence). CDR3 DNA sequence: TGTGCCAGTAGAAGACAGGCCAATCAGCCCCAGCATTTT. Protein: CASRRQANQPQHF.

This clone came up a few times. The rearrangement joins TRBV18 to TRBJ1-5; D gene ambiguous. Germline lookup yields CDR1 KGHSH and CDR2 LQKENI. This CDR3 is built from 15 residues. The V end lost 3 bases, the J end lost 4 bases, and 13 bases lay between the germline ends. The CDR3 region is CASSPRAGKNQPQHF. DNA for the CDR3: TGTGCCAGCTCACCTCGGGCGGGGAAGAATCAGCCCCAGCATTTT.

The rearrangement joins TRBV19 to TRBJ2-1; TRBD2 might be the D (5 bases). Germline CDR1 is LNHDA and CDR2 is SQIVND (reference sequence). V was pared by 10 bases and J by 3 bases, with 10 bases between. CDR3 size: 12 residues. Here the CDR3 reads CATTRGYNEQFF. The CDR3 nucleotides are TGTGCCACTACACGGGGCTACAATGAGCAGTTCTTC.

The chain links TRBV27 to TRBJ2-7; D perhaps matches TRBD1 (5 bases). The CDR3 contains 15 residues. The germline V gene encodes CDR1 MNHEY and CDR2 SMNVEV (reference sequence). V gave up 4 bases and J gave up 4 bases, with 17 bases separating them. CDR3 sequence: CASSSPRKGAYEQYF. The CDR3, as DNA: TGTGCCAGCAGTTCCCCCCGGAAAGGGGCTTACGAGCAGTACTTC.

In this sample, this clone turned up a few times. The gene calls are TRBV6-6 and TRBJ1-3; weak D call: TRBD1 (5 bases). V lost 0 bases, J lost 0 bases, and 9 bases lay in between. The CDR3 covers 16 residues. The germline V gene has CDR1 MNHNY and CDR2 SVGAGI (reference sequence). As DNA, the CDR3 is TGTGCCAGCAGTTACTCGGGACTCTTCTCTGGAAACACCATATATTTT. Translation gives CASSYSGLFSGNTIYF.

This chain joins TRBV6-1 and TRBJ1-2; D is undetermined. The V gene's germline CDR1 is MNHNS and CDR2 SASEGT. Trimming took 7 bases from V and 5 from J, leaving 14 bases between them. The CDR3 extends over 13 amino acids. CDR3 protein: CASIAYPPYGYTF. DNA for the CDR3: TGTGCCAGCATCGCCTACCCCCCGTATGGCTACACCTTC.

The rearrangement joins TRBV2 to TRBJ2-5; D gene ambiguous. In germline, CDR1 is SNHLY, CDR2 FYNNEI. CDR3 length: 11 amino acids. Trimming removed 4 bases at V and 5 bases at J, with 5 bases between. The CDR3 coding sequence is TGTGCCAGCAGTGGCTATGAGACCCAGTACTTC. Residues: CASSGYETQYF.

V gene TRBV6-1 combines with J gene TRBJ1-2; TRBD1 aligns across 7 bases. The CDR3 sequence is 14 residues long. Trimming at V came to 5 bases and at J to 2 bases, leaving 5 bases not matched to a gene. The germline gives CDR1 MNHNS, CDR2 SASEGT. CDR3 DNA sequence: TGTGCCAGCAGTCTCGGACAGGAGAACTATGGCTACACCTTC. Its translation: CASSLGQENYGYTF.

The genes are TRBV5-1 and TRBJ2-5; 8 nucleotides line up with TRBD2. There are 14 residues in the CDR3. The V and J ends lost 5 bases and 2 bases, in that order; junction bases with no gene match: 5. Germline-derived CDR1 and CDR2 are SGHRS and YFSETQ. CDR3 in DNA: TGCGCCAGCAGTGGAGTAGCGGGGCAAGAGACCCAGTACTTC. Translated: CASSGVAGQETQYF.

The chain couples TRBV4-2 to TRBJ2-1, with 11 bases aligning to TRBD1. The V and J ends lost 0 bases and 6 bases, in that order; junction bases with no gene match: 4. The CDR3 contains 16 residues. CDR1 LGHNA and CDR2 YNFKEQ come from the germline V gene. CDR3 nucleotides: TGTGCCAGCAGCCAAGATCCCGGGACAGGGGGCAATGAGCAGTTCTTC. Translated: CASSQDPGTGGNEQFF.